This TCR beta chain was sequenced during a study of T cell responses to AZD1222 COVID-19 vaccine. General study points: Spike-specific TCR breadth rose after two AZD1222 doses, and depth rose as well. Baseline antibody screening turned up just six seropositive AZD1222 recipients. Reportedly, close to half of spike-specific TCRs are directed against unmutated variant regions.

TCRdb's copy holds only in-frame clones and misses some; the assay was immunoSEQ multiplex PCR. Of roughly 200,000 clones in the sample, roughly 93% are singletons; the top ten hold about 1%. As to this clone: Its specificity is unknown.

The germline V gene encodes CDR1 SGHRS and CDR2 YFSETQ. This CDR3 region has 15 residues. V was clipped by 0 bases and J by 8 bases, with 14 bases between them. The sequences come from peripheral blood, collected 28 days after the second dose of the MenACWY control vaccine. This receptor was identified in an adult who received the MenACWY meningococcal vaccine as a control. This rearrangement joins TRBV5-1 to TRBJ1-4, with unresolved D. CDR3 region: CASSLVAQKGEKLFF. The CDR3 bases are TGCGCCAGCAGCTTGGTGGCTCAGAAGGGAGAAAAACTGTTTTTT.